This T cell receptor (beta chain) was captured by sequencing in a study of blood T cell repertoires in COVID-19. Study overall: COVID-19 samples collected from the United States, Italy and Spain covered acute and convalescent phases. The analysed material was cDNA or gDNA that came from T cells, B-cell-depleted T cells, or PBMCs.

In the authors' workflow: By means of reference gene primer amplification, nucleated cell counts were estimated. Sequencing was performed with immunoSEQ multiplex PCR; in TCRdb, only in-frame clones are kept and a portion is missing. The V and J calls and the clone size are those of that table, but D and trimming were determined from the DNA. The table includes approximately 100,000 clones, 65% to 90% detected once. Germline values: CDR1 LNHDA, CDR2 SQIVND (reference sequence). V gave up 0 bases and J gave up 10 bases; unmatched junction bases: 11. CDR3 length equals 16 residues. Sequenced: peripheral blood. This receptor was identified in a woman older than 75 with active or convalescent COVID-19. The chain has TRBV19 and TRBJ2-1; TRBD1 matches 8 bases. The DNA of the CDR3 is TGTGCCAGTAGTATAGATCCCTGGACAGGGCTGAAAGAGCAGTTCTTC. As protein: CASSIDPWTGLKEQFF.